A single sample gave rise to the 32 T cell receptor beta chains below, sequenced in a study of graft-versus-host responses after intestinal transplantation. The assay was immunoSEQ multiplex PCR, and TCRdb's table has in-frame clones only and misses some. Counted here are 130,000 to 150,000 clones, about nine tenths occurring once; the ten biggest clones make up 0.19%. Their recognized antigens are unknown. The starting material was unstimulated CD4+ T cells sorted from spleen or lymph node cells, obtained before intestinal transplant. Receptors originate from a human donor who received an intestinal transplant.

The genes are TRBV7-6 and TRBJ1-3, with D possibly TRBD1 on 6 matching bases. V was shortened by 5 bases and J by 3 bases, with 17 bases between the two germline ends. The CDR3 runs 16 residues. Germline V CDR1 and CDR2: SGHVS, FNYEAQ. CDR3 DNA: TGTGCCAGCAGCCTAATGGGGCAGGGGAGTGGAAACACCATATATTTT. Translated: CASSLMGQGSGNTIYF.

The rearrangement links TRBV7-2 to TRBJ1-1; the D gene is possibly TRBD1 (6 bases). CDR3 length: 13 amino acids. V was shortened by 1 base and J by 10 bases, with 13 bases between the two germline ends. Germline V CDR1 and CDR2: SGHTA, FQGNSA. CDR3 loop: CASSLDTGAGAFF. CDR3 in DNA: TGTGCCAGCAGCTTAGATACGGGGGCCGGAGCTTTCTTT. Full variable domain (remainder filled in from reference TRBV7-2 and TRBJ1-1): GAGVSQSPSNKVTEKGKDVELRCDPISGHTALYWYRQSLGQGLEFLIYFQGNSAPDKSGLPSDRFSAERTGGSVSTLTIQRTQQEDSAVYLCASSLDTGAGAFFGQGTRLTVV.

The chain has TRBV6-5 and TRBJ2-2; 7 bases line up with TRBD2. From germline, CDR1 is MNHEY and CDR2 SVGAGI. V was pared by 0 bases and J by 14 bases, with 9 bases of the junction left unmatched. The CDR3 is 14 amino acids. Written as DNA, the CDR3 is TGTGCCAGCAGTTACTCTCTAGCGGCACTACCCCTGTTTTTT. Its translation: CASSYSLAALPLFF.

The CDR3 coding sequence is TGTGCCAGCTCACCACCGAGGCAGTCAGACCTGACCTACGAGCAGTACTTC. Translating gives CASSPPRQSDLTYEQYF. The chain joins TRBV18 to TRBJ2-7; no clear D. CDR1 KGHSH and CDR2 LQKENI come from the germline V gene. This CDR3 has 17 amino acids. V was cut by 0 bases and J by 2 bases, with 17 bases left in between.

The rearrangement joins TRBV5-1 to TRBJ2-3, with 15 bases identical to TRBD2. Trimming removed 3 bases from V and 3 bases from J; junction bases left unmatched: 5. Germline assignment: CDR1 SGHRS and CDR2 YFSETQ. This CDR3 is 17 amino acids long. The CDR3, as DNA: TGCGCCAGCAGCTCCGGGACTAGCGGGAGGCGGACAGATACGCAGTATTTT. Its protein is CASSSGTSGRRTDTQYF.

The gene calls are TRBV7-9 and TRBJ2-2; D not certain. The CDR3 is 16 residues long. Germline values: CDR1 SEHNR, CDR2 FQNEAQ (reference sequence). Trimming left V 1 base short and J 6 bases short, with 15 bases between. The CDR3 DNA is TGTGCCAGCAGCTTAGTTTGGCTAGAAAAGTCCGGGGAGCTGTTTTTT. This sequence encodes CASSLVWLEKSGELFF.

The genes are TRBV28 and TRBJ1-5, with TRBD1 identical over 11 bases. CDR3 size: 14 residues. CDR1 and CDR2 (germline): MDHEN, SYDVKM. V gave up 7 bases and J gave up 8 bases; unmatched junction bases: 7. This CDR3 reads CASTLGQGVEPQHF. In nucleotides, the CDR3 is TGTGCCAGCACCCTGGGACAGGGGGTAGAGCCCCAGCATTTT.

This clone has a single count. The DNA of the CDR3 is TGTGCCTGGAAAAGTATTTGGACAGGGGTGGGTGAAAAACTGTTTTTT. Translated, it gives CAWKSIWTGVGEKLFF. The chain employs TRBV30 and TRBJ1-4, with 9 bases that match TRBD1. This CDR3 region has 16 residues. CDR1 GTSNPN and CDR2 SVGIG come from the germline V gene (reference sequence). V was pared by 4 bases and J by 7 bases, with 13 bases of the junction left unmatched.

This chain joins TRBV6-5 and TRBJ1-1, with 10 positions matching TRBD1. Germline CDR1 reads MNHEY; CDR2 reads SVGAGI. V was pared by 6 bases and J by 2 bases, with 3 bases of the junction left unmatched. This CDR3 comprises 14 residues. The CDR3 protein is CASRGQGRNTEAFF. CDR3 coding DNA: TGTGCCAGCAGGGGACAGGGGCGAAACACTGAAGCTTTCTTT.

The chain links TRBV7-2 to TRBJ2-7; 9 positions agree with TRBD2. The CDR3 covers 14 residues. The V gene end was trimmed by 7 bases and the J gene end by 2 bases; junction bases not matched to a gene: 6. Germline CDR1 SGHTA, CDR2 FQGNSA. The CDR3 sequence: CASTGAGGPYEQYF. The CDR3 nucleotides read TGTGCCAGCACCGGAGCGGGAGGACCCTACGAGCAGTACTTC.

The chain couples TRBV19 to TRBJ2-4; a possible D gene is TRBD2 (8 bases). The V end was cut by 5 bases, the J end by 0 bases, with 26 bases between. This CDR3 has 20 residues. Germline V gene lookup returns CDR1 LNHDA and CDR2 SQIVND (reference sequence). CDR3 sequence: CASSSTWTSPRGLAKNIQYF. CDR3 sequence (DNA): TGTGCCAGTAGTTCTACCTGGACTAGCCCAAGGGGGCTAGCCAAAAACATTCAGTACTTC.

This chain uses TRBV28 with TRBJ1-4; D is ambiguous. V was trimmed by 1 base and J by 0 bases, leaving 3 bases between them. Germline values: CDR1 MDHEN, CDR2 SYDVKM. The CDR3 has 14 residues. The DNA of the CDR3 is TGTGCCAGCAGTTTATACACAACTAATGAAAAACTGTTTTTT. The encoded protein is CASSLYTTNEKLFF.

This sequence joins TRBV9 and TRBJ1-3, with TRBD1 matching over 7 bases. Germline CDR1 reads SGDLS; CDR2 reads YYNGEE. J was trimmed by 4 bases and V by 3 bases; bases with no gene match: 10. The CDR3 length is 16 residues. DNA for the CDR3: TGTGCCAGCAGCGCCTGGGGACAGACCAAAGGAAACACCATATATTTT. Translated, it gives CASSAWGQTKGNTIYF.

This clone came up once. The CDR3 is CAIRPGATNEKLFF. CDR3 coding DNA: TGTGCCATCAGACCAGGAGCAACTAATGAAAAACTGTTTTTT. The rearrangement uses TRBV10-3 and TRBJ1-4, with D hard to call. Trimming shortened V by 6 bases and J by 0 bases, and 8 bases separated the two germline ends. CDR1 is ENHRY, CDR2 SYGVKD, per germline. The CDR3 runs 14 residues.

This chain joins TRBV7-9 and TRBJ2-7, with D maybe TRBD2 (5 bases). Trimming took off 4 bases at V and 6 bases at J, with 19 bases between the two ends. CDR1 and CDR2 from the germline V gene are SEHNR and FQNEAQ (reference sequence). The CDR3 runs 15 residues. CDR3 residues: CASSSTWGVESEQYF. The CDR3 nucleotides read TGTGCCAGCAGCTCAACCTGGGGAGTAGAAAGCGAGCAGTACTTC.

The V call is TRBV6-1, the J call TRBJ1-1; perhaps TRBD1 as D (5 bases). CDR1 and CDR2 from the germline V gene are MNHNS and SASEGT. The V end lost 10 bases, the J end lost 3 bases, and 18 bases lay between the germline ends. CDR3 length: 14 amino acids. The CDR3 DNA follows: TGTGCCACCACATCGGGGGTGGGGGACACTGAAGCTTTCTTT. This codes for CATTSGVGDTEAFF.

The CDR3 nucleotides are TGTGCCAGCAGCTCTCCCGGGACAGAGCAAGAGACCCAGTACTTC. Protein: CASSSPGTEQETQYF. The gene calls are TRBV5-4 and TRBJ2-5; the match to TRBD1 covers 7 bases. CDR3 size: 15 residues. Trimming removed 3 bases from V and 2 bases from J; junction bases left unmatched: 7. The germline CDR1 and CDR2 sequences are SGHNT and YYREEE (reference sequence). The whole variable domain, filled in from reference TRBV5-4 and TRBJ2-5, reads ETGVTQSPTHLIKTRGQQVTLRCSSQSGHNTVSWYQQALGQGPQFIFQYYREEENGRGNFPPRFSGLQFPNYSSELNVNALELDDSALYLCASSSPGTEQETQYFGPGTRLLVL.

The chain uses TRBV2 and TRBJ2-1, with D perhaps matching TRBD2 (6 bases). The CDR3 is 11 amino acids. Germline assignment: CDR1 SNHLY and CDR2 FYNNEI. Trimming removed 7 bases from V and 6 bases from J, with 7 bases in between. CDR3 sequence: CASMRGNEQFF. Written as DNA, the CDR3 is TGTGCCAGCATGCGGGGCAATGAGCAGTTCTTC.

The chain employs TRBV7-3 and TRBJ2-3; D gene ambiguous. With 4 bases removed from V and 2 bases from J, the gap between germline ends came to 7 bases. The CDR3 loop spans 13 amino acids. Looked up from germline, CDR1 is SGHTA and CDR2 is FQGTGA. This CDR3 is CASSYGPTDTQYF. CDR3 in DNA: TGTGCCAGCAGCTACGGACCCACAGATACGCAGTATTTT.

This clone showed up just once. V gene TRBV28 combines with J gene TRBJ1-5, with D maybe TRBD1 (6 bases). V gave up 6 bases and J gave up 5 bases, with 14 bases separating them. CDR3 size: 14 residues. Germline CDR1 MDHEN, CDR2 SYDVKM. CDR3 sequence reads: CASSRGGVDQPQHF. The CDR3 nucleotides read TGTGCCAGCAGCAGGGGAGGGGTCGATCAGCCCCAGCATTTT.

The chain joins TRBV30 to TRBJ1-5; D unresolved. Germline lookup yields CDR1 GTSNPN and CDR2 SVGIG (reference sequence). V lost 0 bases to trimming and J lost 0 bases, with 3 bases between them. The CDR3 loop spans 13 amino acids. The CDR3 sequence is CAWSVSSNQPQHF. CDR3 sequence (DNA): TGTGCCTGGAGTGTATCTAGCAATCAGCCCCAGCATTTT.

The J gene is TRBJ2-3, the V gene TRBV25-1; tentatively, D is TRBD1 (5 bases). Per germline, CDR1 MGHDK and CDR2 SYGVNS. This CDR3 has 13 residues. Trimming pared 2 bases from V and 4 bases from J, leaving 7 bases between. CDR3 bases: TGTGCCAGCAGTGAAGTAGGGGCAGATACGCAGTATTTT. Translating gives CASSEVGADTQYF.

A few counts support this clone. CDR3 nucleotide sequence: TGTGCCAGCAGCTTTCTCACCGGGGAGCTGTTTTTT. Residues: CASSFLTGELFF. This rearrangement joins TRBV7-2 to TRBJ2-2; D uncertain. Germline V gene lookup returns CDR1 SGHTA and CDR2 FQGNSA. The CDR3 runs to 12 residues. The germline V and J ends were trimmed by 3 bases and 4 bases, with 3 bases remaining between them.

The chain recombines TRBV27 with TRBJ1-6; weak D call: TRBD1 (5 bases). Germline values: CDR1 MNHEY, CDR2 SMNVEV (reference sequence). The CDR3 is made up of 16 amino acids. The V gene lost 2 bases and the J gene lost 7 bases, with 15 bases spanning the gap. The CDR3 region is CASSLGGGAGNSPLHF. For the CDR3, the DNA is TGTGCCAGCAGTTTAGGGGGAGGGGCTGGCAATTCACCCCTCCACTTT.

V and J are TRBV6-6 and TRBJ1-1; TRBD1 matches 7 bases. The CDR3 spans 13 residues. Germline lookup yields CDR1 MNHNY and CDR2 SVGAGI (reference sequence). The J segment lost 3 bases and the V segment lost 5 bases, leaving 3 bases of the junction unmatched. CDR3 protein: CASSRQGYTEAFF. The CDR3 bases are TGTGCCAGCAGTAGACAGGGTTACACTGAAGCTTTCTTT.

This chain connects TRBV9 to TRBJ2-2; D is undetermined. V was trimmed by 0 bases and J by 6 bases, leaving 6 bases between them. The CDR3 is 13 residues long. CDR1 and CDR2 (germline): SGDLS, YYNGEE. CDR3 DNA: TGTGCCAGCAGCGTAGATCCCCCCGGGGAGCTGTTTTTT. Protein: CASSVDPPGELFF.

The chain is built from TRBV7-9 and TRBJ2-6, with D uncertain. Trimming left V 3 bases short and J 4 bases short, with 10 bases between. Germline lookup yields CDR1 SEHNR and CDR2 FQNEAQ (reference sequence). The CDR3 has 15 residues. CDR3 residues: CASSFVVAGANVLTF. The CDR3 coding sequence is TGTGCCAGCAGCTTTGTTGTGGCAGGGGCCAACGTCCTGACTTTC.

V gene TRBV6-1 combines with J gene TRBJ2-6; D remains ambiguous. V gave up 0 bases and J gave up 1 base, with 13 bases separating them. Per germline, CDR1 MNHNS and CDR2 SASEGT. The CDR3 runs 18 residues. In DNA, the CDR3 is TGTGCCAGCAGTGAAGCGCGGAAGGGTTGGTCTGGGGCCAACGTCCTGACTTTC. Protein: CASSEARKGWSGANVLTF.

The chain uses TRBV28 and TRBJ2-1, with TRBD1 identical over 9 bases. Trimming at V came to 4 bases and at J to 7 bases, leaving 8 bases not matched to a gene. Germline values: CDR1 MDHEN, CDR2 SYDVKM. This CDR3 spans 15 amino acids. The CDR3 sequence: CASSSLTDRGNEQFF. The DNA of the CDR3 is TGTGCCAGCAGTTCCCTAACAGACAGGGGGAATGAGCAGTTCTTC. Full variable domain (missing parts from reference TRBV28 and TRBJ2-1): DVKVTQSSRYLVKRTGEKVFLECVQDMDHENMFWYRQDPGLGLRLIYFSYDVKMKEKGDIPEGYSVSREKKERFSLILESASTNQTSMYLCASSSLTDRGNEQFFGPGTRLTVL.

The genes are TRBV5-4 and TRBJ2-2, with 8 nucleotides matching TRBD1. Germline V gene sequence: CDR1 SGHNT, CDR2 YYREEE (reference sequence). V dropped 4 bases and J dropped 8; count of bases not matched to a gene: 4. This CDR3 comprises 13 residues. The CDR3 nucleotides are TGTGCCAGCAGCCTAGACAGGGGTGGGGAGCTGTTTTTT. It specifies CASSLDRGGELFF.

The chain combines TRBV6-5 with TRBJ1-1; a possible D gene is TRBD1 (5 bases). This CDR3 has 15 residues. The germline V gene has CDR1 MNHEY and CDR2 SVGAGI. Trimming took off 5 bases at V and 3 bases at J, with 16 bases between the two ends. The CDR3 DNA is TGTGCCAGCAGTCGCCCGGGGGGGAGGCACACTGAAGCTTTCTTT. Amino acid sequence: CASSRPGGRHTEAFF.

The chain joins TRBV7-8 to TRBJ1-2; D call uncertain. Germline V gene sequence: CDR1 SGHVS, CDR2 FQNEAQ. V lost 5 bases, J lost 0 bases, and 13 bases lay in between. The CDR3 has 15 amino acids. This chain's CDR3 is CASSVGLLSNYGYTF. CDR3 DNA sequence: TGTGCCAGCAGCGTTGGGCTGCTATCTAACTATGGCTACACCTTC.